This note documents a single TCR beta chain sequence. This specimen comes from a study of OX40 agonist ivuxolimab in advanced cancers. Study-wide context: The dose of intravenous ivuxolimab that patients received every 2 weeks ranged from 0.01 to 10 mg/kg.

TCRdb's copy holds only in-frame clones and misses some; the assay was immunoSEQ multiplex PCR. The sample has some 81,000 clones; roughly 85% are singletons. This CDR3 spans 15 amino acids. Germline assignment: CDR1 SGHKS and CDR2 YYEKEE (reference sequence). With 1 base removed from V and 5 bases from J, the gap between germline ends came to 15 bases. This sequence originates from an adult with an advanced solid tumor such as melanoma, head and neck, liver or kidney cancer. This chain links TRBV5-5 with TRBJ2-5; perhaps TRBD1 as D (6 bases). This sample comprised CD4+ or CD8+ T cells sorted from blood, obtained in a trial of the OX40 agonist ivuxolimab. The CDR3 sequence: CASSLNSGVGETQYF. For the CDR3, the DNA is TGTGCCAGCAGCTTGAACTCAGGGGTGGGTGAGACCCAGTACTTC.